Detailed here is one T cell receptor beta chain. Germline V CDR1 and CDR2: SGDLS, YYNGEE. Trimming pared 4 bases from V and 2 bases from J, leaving 16 bases between. This CDR3 region has 16 residues. This specimen belongs to a study of blood T cells in healthy people across ages. A second PCR of 7 to 11 cycles used a sample-barcoded 5' primer and a J-beta primer mix. MiXCR, applied by TCRdb to the 5' RACE reads, yields one record per CDR3 protein. The repertoire has roughly 800,000 distinct CDR3 sequences, roughly 25% of them found once; the top ten carry approximately 2.9%. These data are also associated with another study on T cells of mothers and their children.

The sequence came from a boy between 10 and 17 years old in good health. Sequencing used blood. The rearrangement links TRBV9 to TRBJ2-1, with a possible D match to TRBD1 (6 bases). CDR3 in DNA: TGTGCCAGCAGCCCAAAGCTGAGGGGGACCTACAATGAGCAGTTCTTC. Protein product: CASSPKLRGTYNEQFF.